This T cell receptor (beta chain) was profiled in a study of blood T cell repertoires in COVID-19. Individuals drawn from approximately 26 US areas were about 18 to 100 years old. Cohort allocation depended upon clinical history that participants reported. Repertoires were generated with immunoSEQ multiplex PCR, while TCRdb's copy carries only in-frame clones and drops some. The table lists 280,000 or so clones, about nine tenths of them singletons. This receptor was obtained from a woman aged 50 to 65 who had been exposed to COVID-19. The material sequenced was PBMCs or T cells enriched from blood (not recorded which).

CDR3 nucleotides: TGTGCCATCAGTCAGCCTACAGGAAGCGAATCCTACGAGCAGTACTTC. Its protein is CAISQPTGSESYEQYF. The chain combines TRBV10-3 with TRBJ2-7, with a tentative D call TRBD1 (5 bases). Germline V gene lookup returns CDR1 ENHRY and CDR2 SYGVKD. This CDR3 spans 16 amino acids. Trimming removed 5 bases from V and 1 base from J, with 18 bases in between.